This TCR beta chain was retrieved from a study of lymphopenia after photon versus proton radiotherapy. This table comes from immunoSEQ multiplex PCR, and its TCRdb copy is limited to in-frame clones, with some not included. The data contain fewer than 40,000 clones, about 93% of them seen just once; the ten biggest clones take up roughly 0.71%. On this clone: Its antigen remains unknown.

The CDR3 extends over 15 amino acids. The germline gives CDR1 SGHNT, CDR2 YYREEE (reference sequence). V lost 1 base, J lost 4 bases, and 14 bases lay in between. Study conclusions and caveats: Larger post-nadir TCR diversity loss correlated inversely with survival in deceased patients. Survival link was tested only in deceased patients; proton benefit remains a possibility.

The origin of this receptor is a woman in her 50s with cholangiocarcinoma. The J gene is TRBJ1-1, the V gene TRBV5-4; the D gene is possibly TRBD1 (5 bases). The sample here was peripheral blood, taken from a patient treated with photon-based radiotherapy. CDR3 nucleotide sequence: TGTGCCAGCAGCTTGTCCTTAGGGGTTAGCACTGAAGCTTTCTTT. This gives the protein CASSLSLGVSTEAFF.